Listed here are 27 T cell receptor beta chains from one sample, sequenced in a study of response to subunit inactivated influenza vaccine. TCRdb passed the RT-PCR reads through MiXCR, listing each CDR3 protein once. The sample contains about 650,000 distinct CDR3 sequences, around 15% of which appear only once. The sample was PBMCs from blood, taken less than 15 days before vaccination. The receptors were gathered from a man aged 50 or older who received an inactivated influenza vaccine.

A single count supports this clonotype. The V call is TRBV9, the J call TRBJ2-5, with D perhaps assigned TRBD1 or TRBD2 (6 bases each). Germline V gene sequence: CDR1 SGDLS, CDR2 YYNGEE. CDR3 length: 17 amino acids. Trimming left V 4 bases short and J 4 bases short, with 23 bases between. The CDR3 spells CASSPAWGRDGGETQYF. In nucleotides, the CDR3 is TGTGCCAGCAGCCCCGCTTGGGGGCGGGATGGGGGAGAGACCCAGTACTTC.

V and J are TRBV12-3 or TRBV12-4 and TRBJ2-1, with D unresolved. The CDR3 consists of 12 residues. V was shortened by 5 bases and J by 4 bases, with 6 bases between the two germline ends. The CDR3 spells CASSGIYNEQFF. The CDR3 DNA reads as TGTGCCAGCAGTGGGATTTACAATGAGCAGTTCTTC.

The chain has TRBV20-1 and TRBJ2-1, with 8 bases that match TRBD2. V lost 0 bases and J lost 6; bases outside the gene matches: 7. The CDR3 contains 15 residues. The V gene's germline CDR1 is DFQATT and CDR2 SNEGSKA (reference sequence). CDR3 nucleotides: TGCAGTGCTAGAGACGGGACTAGGAGAAGCAATGAGCAGTTCTTC. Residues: CSARDGTRRSNEQFF.

The DNA for the CDR3 is TGTGCCACCAGCAGAGGGCTAGCCTACGAGCAGTACTTC. This encodes CATSRGLAYEQYF. The chain links TRBV15 to TRBJ2-7; D is ambiguous. Trimming stripped 1 base from V and 2 bases from J, with 6 bases between. The CDR3 contains 13 residues. Per germline, CDR1 LNHNV and CDR2 YYDKDF (reference sequence).

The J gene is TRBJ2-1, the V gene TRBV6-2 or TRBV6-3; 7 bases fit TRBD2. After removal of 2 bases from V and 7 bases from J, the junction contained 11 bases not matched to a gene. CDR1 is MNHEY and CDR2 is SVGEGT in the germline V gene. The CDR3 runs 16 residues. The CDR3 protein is CASSYPTGGLVNEQFF. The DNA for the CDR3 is TGTGCCAGCAGTTACCCGACCGGGGGGTTGGTTAATGAGCAGTTCTTC.

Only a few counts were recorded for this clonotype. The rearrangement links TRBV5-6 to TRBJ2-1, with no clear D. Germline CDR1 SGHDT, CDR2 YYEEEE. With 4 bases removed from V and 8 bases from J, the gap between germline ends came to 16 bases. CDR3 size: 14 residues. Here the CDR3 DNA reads TGTGCCAGCAGCCCCGCAGGTGGCCTCGATGAGCAGTTCTTC. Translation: CASSPAGGLDEQFF.

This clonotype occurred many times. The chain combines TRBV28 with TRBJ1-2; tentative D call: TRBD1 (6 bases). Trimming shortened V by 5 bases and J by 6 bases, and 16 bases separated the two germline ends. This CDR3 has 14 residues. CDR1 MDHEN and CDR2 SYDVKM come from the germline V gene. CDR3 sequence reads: CASSDRTSSHGYTF. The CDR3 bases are TGTGCCAGCAGTGACAGGACCTCCAGTCATGGCTACACCTTC.

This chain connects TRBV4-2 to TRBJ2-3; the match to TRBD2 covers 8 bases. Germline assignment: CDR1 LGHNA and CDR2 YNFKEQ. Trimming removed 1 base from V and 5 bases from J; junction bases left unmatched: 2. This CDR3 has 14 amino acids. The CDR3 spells CASSQAREGDTQYF. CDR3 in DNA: TGTGCCAGCAGCCAAGCCCGGGAGGGAGATACGCAGTATTTT.

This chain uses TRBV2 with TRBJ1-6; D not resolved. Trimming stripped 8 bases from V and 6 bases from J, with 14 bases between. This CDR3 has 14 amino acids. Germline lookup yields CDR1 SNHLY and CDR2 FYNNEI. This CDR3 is CASHGSVVNSPLHF. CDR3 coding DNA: TGTGCCAGCCACGGCAGTGTGGTTAATTCACCCCTCCACTTT. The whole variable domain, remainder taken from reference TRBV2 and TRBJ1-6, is EPEVTQTPSHQVTQMGQEVILRCVPISNHLYFYWYRQILGQKVEFLVSFYNNEISEKSEIFDDQFSVERPDGSNFTLKIRSTKLEDSAMYFCASHGSVVNSPLHFGNGTRLTVT.

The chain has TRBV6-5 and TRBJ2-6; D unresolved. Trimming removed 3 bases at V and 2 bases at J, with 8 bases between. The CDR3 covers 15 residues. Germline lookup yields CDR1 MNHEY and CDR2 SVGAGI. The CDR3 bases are TGTGCCAGCAGTTATAAAGGGACTGGGGCCAACGTCCTGACTTTC. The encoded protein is CASSYKGTGANVLTF.

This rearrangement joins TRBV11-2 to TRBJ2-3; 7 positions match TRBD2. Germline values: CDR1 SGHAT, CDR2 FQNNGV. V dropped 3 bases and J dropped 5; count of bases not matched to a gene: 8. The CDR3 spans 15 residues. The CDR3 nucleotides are TGTGCCAGCAGCTTCATTAGCGGGTTTAGAGATACGCAGTATTTT. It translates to CASSFISGFRDTQYF.

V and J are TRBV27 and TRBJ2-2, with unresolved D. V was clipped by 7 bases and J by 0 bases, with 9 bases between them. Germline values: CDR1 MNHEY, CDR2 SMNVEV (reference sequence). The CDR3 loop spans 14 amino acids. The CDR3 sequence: CASTVGANTGELFF. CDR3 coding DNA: TGTGCCAGCACCGTTGGGGCGAACACCGGGGAGCTGTTTTTT.

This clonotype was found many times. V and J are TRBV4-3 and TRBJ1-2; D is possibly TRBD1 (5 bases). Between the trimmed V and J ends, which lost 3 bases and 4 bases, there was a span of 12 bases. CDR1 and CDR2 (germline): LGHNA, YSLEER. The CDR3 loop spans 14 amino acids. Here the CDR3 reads CASSHADRVYGYTF. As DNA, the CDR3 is TGCGCCAGCAGCCACGCAGACAGAGTCTATGGCTACACCTTC.

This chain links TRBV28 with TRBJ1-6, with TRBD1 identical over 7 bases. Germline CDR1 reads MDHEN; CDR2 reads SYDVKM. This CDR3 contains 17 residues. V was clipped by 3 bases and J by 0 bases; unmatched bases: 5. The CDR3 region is CASSFSGGSSYNSPLHF. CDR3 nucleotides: TGTGCCAGCAGTTTCTCAGGGGGGAGCTCCTATAATTCACCCCTCCACTTT. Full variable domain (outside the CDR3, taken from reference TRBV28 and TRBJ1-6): DVKVTQSSRYLVKRTGEKVFLECVQDMDHENMFWYRQDPGLGLRLIYFSYDVKMKEKGDIPEGYSVSREKKERFSLILESASTNQTSMYLCASSFSGGSSYNSPLHFGNGTRLTVT.

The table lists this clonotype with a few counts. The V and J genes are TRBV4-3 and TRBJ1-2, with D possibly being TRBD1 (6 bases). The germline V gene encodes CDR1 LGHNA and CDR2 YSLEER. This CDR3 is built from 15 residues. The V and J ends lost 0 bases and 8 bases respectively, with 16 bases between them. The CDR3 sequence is CASSQDLGTIMGYTF. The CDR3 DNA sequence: TGCGCCAGCAGCCAAGATCTAGGGACAATTATGGGCTACACCTTC.

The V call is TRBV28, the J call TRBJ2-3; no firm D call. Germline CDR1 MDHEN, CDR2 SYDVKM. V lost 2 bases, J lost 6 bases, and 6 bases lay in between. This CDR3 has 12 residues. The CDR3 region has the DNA TGTGCCAGCAGTTTAATTGTGGATACGCAGTATTTT. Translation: CASSLIVDTQYF.

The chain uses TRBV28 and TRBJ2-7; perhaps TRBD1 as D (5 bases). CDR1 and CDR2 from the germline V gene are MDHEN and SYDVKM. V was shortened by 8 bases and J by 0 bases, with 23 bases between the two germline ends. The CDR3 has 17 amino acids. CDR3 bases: TGTGCCAGCTCCACTCCATTCAGGGTTTTGAACTCCTACGAGCAGTACTTC. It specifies CASSTPFRVLNSYEQYF.

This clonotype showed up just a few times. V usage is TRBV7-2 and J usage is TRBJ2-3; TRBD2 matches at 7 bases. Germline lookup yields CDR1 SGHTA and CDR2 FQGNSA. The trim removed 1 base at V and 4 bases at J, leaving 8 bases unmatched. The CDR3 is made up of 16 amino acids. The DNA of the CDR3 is TGTGCCAGCAGCTTAGTGGGCGGGAGTGGCGCAGATACGCAGTATTTT. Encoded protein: CASSLVGGSGADTQYF.

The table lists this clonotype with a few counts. DNA of the CDR3: TGCAGTGCCAACCGACCAGCGACTACGGAGACCCAGTACTTC. Translating gives CSANRPATTETQYF. The genes are TRBV20-1 and TRBJ2-5, with a possible D match to TRBD2 (5 bases). Germline values: CDR1 DFQATT, CDR2 SNEGSKA (reference sequence). V lost 6 bases, J lost 5 bases, and 19 bases lay in between. The CDR3 loop spans 14 amino acids.

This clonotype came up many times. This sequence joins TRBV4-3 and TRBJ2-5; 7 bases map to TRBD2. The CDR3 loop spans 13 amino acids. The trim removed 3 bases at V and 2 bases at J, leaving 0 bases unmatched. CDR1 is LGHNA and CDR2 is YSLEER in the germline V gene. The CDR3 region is CASSHGGQETQYF. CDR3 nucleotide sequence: TGCGCCAGCAGCCACGGGGGGCAAGAGACCCAGTACTTC.

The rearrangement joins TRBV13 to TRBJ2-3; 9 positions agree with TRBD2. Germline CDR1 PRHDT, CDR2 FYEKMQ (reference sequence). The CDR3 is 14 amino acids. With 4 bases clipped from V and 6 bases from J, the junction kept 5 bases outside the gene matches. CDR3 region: CASSSLAGHDTQYF. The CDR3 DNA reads TGTGCCAGCAGCTCCCTAGCGGGACATGATACGCAGTATTTT.

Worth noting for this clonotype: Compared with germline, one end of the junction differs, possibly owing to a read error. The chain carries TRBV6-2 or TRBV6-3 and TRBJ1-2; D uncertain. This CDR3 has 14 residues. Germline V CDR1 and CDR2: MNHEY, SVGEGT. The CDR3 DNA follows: TGTGCCAGCAGTTATGAAAGGCCCATTTATGGCTACGCCTTC. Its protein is CASSYERPIYGYAF.

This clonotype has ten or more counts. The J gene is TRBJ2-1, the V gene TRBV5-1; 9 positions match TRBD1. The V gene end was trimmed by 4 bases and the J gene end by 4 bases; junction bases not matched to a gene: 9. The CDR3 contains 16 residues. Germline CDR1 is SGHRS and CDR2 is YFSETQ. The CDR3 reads CASSILQGAGYNEQFF. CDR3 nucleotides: TGCGCCAGCAGCATTTTACAGGGGGCGGGGTACAATGAGCAGTTCTTC.

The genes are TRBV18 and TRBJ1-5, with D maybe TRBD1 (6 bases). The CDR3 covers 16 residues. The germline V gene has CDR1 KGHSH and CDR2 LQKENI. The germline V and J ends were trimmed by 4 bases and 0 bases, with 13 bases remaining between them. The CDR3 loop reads CASSLRGPYSNQPQHF. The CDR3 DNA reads TGTGCCAGCTCACTCAGGGGACCATATAGCAATCAGCCCCAGCATTTT.

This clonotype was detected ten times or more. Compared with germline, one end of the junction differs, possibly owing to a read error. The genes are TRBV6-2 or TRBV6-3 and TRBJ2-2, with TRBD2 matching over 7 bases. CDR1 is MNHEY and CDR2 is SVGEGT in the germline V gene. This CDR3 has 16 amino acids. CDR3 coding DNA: TGTGCCAGCAGCCTGACCGGCGGGAGAAACAGCGGGGAGCTGTTTTTT. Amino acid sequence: CASSLTGGRNSGELFF.

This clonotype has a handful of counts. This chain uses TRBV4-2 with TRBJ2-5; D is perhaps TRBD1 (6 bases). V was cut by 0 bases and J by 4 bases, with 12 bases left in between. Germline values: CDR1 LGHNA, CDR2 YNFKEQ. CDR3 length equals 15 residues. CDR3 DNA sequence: TGTGCCAGCAGCCAAGATCAGGGGTACGGAGAGACCCAGTACTTC. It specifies CASSQDQGYGETQYF.

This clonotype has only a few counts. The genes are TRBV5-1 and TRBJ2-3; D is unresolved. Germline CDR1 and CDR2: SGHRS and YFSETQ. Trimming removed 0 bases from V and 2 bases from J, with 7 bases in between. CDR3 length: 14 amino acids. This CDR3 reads CASSLDTTTDTQYF. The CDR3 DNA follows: TGCGCCAGCAGCTTGGACACGACCACAGATACGCAGTATTTT.